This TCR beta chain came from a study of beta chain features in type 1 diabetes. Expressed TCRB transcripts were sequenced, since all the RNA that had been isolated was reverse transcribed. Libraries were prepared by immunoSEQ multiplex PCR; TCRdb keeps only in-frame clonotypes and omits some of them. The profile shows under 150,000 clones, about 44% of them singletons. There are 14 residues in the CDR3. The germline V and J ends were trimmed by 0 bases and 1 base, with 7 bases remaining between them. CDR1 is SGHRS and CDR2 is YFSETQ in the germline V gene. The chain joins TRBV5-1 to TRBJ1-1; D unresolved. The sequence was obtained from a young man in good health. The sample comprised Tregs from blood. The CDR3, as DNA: TGCGCCAGCAGCTTGGCCTACGGGAACACTGAAGCTTTCTTT. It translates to CASSLAYGNTEAFF.